Described below is a single T cell receptor beta chain sequence and its context. Its antigen remains unidentified. The data were taken from a study of shared clonotypes between healthy human individuals. Whole-study findings and limits: Represented genetic and exposure-history diversity was restricted by having few donors.

Method: immunoSEQ multiplex PCR; TCRdb's copy keeps in-frame clones and lacks some. The sample consists of roughly 2,000,000 clones, approximately 92% of them appearing once. The CDR3 runs to 15 residues. Trimming pared 5 bases from V and 0 bases from J, leaving 10 bases between. Germline V lookup: CDR1 MRHNA, CDR2 SNTAGT. CD45RO-negative, CCR7-positively selected cells formed the naive CD8 fraction, excluding terminally differentiated effector memory CD45RA+ cells. The chain couples TRBV6-4 to TRBJ2-2, with TRBD2 as a possible D gene (6 bases). Sequencing input: naive CD8+ T cells from PBMCs. The sequence came from a young man in good health. Some clones in this sample may be carry-over from other donors' samples. The DNA for the CDR3 is TGTGCCAGCAGTTCTAGCGTTTCGAACACCGGGGAGCTGTTTTTT. Translating gives CASSSSVSNTGELFF.